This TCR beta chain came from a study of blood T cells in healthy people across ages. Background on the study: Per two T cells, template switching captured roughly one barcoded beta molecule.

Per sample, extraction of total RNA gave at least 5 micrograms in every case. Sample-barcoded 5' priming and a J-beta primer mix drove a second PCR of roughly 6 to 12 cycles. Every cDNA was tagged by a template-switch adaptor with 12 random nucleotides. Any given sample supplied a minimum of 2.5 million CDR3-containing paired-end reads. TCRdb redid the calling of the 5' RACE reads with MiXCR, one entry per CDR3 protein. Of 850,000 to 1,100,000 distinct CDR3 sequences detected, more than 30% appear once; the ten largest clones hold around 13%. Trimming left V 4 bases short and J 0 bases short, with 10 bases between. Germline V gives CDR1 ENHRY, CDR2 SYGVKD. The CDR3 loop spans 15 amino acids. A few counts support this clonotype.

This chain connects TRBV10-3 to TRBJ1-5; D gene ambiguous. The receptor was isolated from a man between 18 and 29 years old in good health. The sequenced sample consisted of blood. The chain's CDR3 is CAISVSRDSNQPQHF. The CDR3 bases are TGTGCCATCAGTGTGTCCAGAGATAGCAATCAGCCCCAGCATTTT.